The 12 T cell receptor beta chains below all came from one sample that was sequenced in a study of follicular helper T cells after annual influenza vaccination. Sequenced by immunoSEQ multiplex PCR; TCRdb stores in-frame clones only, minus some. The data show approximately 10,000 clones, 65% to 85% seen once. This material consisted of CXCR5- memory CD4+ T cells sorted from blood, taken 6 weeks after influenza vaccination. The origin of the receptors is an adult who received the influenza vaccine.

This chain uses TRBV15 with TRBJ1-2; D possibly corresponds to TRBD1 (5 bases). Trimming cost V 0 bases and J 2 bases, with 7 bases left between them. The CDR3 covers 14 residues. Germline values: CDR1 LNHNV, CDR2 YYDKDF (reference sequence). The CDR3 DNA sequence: TGTGCCACCAGCAGAGATCCAGGGAACTATGGCTACACCTTC. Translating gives CATSRDPGNYGYTF.

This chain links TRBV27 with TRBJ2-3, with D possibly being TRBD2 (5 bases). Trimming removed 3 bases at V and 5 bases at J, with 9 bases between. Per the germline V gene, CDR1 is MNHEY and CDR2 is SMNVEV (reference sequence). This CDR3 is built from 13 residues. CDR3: CASSFLAGDTQYF. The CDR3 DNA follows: TGTGCCAGCAGTTTTCTAGCAGGAGATACGCAGTATTTT.

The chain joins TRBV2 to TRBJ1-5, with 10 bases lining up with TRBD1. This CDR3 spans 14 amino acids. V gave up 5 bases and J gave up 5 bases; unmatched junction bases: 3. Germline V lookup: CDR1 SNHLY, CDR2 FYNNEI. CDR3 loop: CASSPGTGDQPQHF. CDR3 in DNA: TGTGCCAGCAGTCCCGGGACAGGGGATCAGCCCCAGCATTTT.

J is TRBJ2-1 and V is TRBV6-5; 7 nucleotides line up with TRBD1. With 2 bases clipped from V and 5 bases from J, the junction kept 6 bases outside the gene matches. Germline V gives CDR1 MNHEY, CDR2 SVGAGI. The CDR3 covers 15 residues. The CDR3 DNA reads TGTGCCAGCAGTTACCTAGGGACAGCAAACAATGAGCAGTTCTTC. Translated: CASSYLGTANNEQFF.

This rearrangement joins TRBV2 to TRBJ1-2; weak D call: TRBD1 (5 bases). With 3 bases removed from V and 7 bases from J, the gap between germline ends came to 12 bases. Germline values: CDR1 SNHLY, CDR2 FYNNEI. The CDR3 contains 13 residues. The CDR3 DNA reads TGTGCCAGCAGTGACCCTCCCCAGGGTGGCTACACCTTC. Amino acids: CASSDPPQGGYTF.

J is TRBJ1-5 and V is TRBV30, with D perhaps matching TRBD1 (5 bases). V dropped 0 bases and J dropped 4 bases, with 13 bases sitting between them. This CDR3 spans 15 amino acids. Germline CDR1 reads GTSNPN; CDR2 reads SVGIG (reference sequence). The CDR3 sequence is CAWSVRRGGNQPQHF. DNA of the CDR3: TGTGCCTGGAGTGTACGAAGGGGAGGAAATCAGCCCCAGCATTTT.

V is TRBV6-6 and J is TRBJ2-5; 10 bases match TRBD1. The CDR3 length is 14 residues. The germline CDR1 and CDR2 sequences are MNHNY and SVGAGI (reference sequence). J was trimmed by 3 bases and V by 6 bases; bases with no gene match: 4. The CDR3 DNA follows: TGTGCCAGCAGGCGGGACAGGGGTGAAGAGACCCAGTACTTC. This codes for CASRRDRGEETQYF.

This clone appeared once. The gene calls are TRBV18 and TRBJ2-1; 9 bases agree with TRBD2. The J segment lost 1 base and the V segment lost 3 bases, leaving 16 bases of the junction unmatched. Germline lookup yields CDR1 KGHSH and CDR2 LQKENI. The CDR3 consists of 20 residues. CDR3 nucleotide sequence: TGTGCCAGCTCACCGCGGCGGGAGGGCCGATTAGTGGTGTCCTACAATGAGCAGTTCTTC. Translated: CASSPRREGRLVVSYNEQFF.

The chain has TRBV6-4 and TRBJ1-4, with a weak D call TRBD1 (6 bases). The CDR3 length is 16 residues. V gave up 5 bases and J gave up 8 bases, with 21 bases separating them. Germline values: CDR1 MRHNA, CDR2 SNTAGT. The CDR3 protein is CASSPPLRDIGEKLFF. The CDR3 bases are TGTGCCAGCAGTCCACCACTCCGGGACATAGGGGAAAAACTGTTTTTT.

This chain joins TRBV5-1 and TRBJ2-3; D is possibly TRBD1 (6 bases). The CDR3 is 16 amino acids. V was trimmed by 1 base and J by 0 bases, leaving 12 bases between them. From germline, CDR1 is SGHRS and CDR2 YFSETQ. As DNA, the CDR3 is TGCGCCAGCAGCTTGAGGGCAGGGGAGAGCACAGATACGCAGTATTTT. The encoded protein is CASSLRAGESTDTQYF.

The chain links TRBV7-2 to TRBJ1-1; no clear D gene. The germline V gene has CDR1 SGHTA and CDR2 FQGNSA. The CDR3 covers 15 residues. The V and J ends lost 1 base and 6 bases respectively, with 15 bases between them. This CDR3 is CASSLVRPPRAEAFF. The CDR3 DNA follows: TGTGCCAGCAGCTTAGTTCGCCCCCCTAGGGCTGAAGCTTTCTTT.

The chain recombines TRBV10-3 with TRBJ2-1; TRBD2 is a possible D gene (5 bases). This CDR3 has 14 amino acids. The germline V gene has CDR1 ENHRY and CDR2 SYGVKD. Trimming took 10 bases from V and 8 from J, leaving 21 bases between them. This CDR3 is CATRPSAASDEQFF. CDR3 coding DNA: TGTGCCACCCGCCCCTCAGCGGCAAGCGATGAGCAGTTCTTC.